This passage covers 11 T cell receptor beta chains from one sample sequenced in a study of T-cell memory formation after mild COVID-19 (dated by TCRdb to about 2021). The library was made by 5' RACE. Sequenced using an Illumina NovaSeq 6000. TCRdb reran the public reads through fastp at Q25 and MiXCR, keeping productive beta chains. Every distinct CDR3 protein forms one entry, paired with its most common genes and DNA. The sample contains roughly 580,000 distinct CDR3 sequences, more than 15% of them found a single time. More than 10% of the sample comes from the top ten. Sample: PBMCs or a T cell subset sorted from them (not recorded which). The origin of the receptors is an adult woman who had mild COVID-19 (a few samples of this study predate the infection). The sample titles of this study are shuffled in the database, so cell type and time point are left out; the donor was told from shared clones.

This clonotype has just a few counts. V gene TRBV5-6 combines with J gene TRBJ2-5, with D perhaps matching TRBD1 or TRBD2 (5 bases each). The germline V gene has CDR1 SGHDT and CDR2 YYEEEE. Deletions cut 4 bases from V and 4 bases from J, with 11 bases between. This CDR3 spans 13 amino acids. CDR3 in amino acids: CASSPEGTETQYF. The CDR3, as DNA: TGTGCCAGCAGCCCCGAGGGGACAGAGACCCAGTACTTC.

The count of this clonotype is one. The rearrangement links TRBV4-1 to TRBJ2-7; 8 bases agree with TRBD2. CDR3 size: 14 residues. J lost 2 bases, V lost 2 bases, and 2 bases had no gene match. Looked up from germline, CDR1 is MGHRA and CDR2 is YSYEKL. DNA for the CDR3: TGCGCCAGCAGCCAAAATAGCGGGACCTACGAGCAGTACTTC. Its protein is CASSQNSGTYEQYF.

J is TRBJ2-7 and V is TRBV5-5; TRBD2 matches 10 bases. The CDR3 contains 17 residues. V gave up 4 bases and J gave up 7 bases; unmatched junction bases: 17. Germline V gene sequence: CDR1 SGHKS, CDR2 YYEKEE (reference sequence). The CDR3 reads CASSRGKLSGGSGEQYF. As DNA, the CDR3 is TGTGCCAGCAGCCGCGGAAAACTTAGCGGGGGGTCGGGTGAGCAGTACTTC.

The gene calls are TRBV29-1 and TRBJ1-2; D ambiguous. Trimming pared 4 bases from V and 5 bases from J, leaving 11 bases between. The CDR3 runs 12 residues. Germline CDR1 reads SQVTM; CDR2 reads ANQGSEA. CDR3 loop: CSVALDLYGYTF. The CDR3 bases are TGCAGCGTTGCCTTGGATTTGTATGGCTACACCTTC.

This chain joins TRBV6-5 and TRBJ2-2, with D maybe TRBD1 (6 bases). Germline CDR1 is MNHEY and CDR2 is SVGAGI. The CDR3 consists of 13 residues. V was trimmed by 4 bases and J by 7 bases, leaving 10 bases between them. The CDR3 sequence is CASSFTGFGELFF. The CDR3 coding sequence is TGTGCCAGCAGTTTCACAGGGTTCGGGGAGCTGTTTTTT.

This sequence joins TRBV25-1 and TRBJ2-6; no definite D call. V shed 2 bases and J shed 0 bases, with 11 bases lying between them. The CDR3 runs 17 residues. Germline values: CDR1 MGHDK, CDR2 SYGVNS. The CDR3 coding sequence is TGTGCCAGCAGTGAAGTGGGCAGTCCCTCTGGGGCCAACGTCCTGACTTTC. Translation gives CASSEVGSPSGANVLTF.

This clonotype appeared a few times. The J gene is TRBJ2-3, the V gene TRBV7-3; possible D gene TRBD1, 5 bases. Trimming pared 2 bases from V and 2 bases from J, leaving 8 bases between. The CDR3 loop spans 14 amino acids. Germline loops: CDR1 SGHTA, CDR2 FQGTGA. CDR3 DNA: TGTGCCAGCAGCTTATCAGGGTTCACAGATACGCAGTATTTT. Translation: CASSLSGFTDTQYF.

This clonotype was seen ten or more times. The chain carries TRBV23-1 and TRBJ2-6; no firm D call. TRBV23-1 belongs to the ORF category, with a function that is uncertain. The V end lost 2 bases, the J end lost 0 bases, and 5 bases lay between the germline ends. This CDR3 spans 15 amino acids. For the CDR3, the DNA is TGCGCCAGCAGTCAAGGGTTCTCTGGGGCCAACGTCCTGACTTTC. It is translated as CASSQGFSGANVLTF.

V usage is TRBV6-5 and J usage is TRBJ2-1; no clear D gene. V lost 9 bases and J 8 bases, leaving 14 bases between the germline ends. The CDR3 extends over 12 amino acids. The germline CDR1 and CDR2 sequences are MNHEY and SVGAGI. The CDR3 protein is CASAETPYEQFF. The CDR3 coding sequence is TGTGCCAGTGCCGAAACCCCATATGAGCAGTTCTTC.

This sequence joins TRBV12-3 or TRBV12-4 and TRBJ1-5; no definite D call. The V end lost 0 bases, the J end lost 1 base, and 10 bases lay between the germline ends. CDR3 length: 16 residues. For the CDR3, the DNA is TGTGCCAGCAGTTTAGCCGGAACTGGGAGCAATCAGCCCCAGCATTTT. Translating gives CASSLAGTGSNQPQHF.

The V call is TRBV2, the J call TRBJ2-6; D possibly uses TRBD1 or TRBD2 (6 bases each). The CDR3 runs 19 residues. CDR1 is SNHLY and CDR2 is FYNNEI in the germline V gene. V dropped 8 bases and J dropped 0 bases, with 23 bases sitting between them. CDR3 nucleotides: TGTGCCAGCGGAGGGGGAAGTAGGACTCCAGGCTCTGGGGCCAACGTCCTGACTTTC. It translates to CASGGGSRTPGSGANVLTF.